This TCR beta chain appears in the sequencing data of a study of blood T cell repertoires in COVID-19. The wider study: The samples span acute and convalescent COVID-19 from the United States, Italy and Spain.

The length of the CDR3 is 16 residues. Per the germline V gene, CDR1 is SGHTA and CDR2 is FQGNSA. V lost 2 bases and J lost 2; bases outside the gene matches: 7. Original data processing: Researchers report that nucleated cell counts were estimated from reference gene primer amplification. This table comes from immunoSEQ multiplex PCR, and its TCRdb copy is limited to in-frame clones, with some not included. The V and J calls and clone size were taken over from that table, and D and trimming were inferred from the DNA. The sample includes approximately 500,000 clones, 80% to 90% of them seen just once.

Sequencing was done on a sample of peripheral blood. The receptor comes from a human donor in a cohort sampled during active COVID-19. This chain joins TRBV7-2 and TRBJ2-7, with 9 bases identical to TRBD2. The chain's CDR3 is CASSLSGGRATYEQYF. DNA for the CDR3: TGTGCCAGCAGCTTATCGGGCGGGAGGGCGACCTACGAGCAGTACTTC.